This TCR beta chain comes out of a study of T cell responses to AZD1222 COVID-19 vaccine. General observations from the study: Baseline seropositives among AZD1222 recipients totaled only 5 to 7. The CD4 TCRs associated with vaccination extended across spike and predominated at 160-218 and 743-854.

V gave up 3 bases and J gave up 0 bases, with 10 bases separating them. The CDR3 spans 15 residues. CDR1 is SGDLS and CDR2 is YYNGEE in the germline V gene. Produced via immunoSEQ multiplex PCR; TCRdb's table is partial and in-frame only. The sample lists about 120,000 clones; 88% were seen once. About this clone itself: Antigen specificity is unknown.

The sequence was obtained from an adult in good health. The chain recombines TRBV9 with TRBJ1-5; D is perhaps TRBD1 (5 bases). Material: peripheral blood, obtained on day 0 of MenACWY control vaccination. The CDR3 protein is CASSAGPYSNQPQHF. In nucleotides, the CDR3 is TGTGCCAGCAGCGCAGGGCCATATAGCAATCAGCCCCAGCATTTT.